This T cell receptor beta chain appears in the sequencing data of a study of technical replicates of blood from a few donors. Assay: immunoSEQ multiplex PCR; the TCRdb copy retains only in-frame clones and omits some. Of some 80,000 clones in the sample, approximately 97% are singletons; the top ten hold approximately 0.2%. Sequencing input: T cells isolated from PBMCs. The receptor was derived from a human donor in good health.

The chain's CDR3 is CSVGQGRSGGNTIYF. The CDR3 coding sequence is TGCAGCGTTGGGCAGGGAAGATCTGGTGGAAACACCATATATTTT. The chain carries TRBV29-1 and TRBJ1-3; the D gene is possibly TRBD1 (5 bases). The length of the CDR3 is 15 residues. Trimming pared 4 bases from V and 3 bases from J, leaving 16 bases between. Germline CDR1 SQVTM, CDR2 ANQGSEA.